The entry below gives a single T cell receptor beta chain sequence along with its context. The sample is drawn from a study of blood T cell repertoires in COVID-19. This CDR3 has 16 amino acids. Trimming stripped 7 bases from V and 0 bases from J, with 18 bases between. The germline gives CDR1 MNHEY, CDR2 SVGEGT. Data came from immunoSEQ multiplex PCR; TCRdb stores just in-frame clones and leaves some out. The sample yields roughly 330,000 clones, 80% to 90% seen once. Participants came from roughly 24 US areas, aged roughly 18 to 100 years. The gene calls are TRBV6-2 or TRBV6-3 and TRBJ1-2; possibly TRBD1 for D (5 bases). The source material was PBMCs or T cells enriched from blood (not recorded which). The sequence derives from a woman aged 25-40 years who had recovered from COVID-19. The CDR3 region has the DNA TGTGCCAGCACCCCTCCGCGGGGGTCGGCTAACTATGGCTACACCTTC. Translated: CASTPPRGSANYGYTF.